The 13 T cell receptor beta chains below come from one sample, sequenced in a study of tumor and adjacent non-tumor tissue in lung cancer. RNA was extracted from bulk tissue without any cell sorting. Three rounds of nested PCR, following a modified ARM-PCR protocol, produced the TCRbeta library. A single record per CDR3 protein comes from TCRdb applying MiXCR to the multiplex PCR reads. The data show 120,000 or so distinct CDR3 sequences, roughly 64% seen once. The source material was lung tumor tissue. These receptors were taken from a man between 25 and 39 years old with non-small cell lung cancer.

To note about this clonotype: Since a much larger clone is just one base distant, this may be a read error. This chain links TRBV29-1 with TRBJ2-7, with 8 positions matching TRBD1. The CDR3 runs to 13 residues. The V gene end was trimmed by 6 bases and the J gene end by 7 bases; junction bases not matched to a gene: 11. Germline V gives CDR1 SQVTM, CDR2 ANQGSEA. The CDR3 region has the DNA TGCAGCGTCCGACAGGGGAAACTAAAGGAGCAGTACTTC. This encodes CSVRQGKLKEQYF.

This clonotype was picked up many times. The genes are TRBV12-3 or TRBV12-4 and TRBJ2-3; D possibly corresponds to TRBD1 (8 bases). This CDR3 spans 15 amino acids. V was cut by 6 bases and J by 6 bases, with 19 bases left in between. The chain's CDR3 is CASSGQGLGGDTQYF. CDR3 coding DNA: TGTGCCAGCAGCGGACAGGGCCTGGGGGGGGATACGCAGTATTTT.

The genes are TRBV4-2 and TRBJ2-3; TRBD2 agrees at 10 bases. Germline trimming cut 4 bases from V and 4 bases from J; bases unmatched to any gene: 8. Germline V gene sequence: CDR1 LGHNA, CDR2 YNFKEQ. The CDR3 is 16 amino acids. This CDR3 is CASSPESSGGSDTQYF. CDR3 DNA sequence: TGTGCCAGCAGCCCGGAATCTAGCGGGGGTTCAGATACGCAGTATTTT.

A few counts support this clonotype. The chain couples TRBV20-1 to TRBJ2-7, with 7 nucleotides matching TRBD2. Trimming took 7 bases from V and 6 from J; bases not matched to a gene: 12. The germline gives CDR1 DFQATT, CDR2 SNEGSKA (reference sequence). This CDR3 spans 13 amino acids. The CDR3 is CSVGGKVTSEQYF. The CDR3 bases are TGCAGTGTGGGAGGGAAGGTTACTAGCGAGCAGTACTTC.

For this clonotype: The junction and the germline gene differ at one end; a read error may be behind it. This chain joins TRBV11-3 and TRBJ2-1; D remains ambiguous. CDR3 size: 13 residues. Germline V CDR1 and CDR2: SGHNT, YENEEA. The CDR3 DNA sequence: TGTGCCAGCGGCCCCACACCTGGCAATGAGCAGCACTTC. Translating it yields CASGPTPGNEQHF. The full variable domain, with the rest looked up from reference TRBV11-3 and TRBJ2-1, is EAGVVQSPRYKIIEKKQPVAFWCNPISGHNTLYWYLQNLGQGPELLIRYENEEAVDDSQLPKDRFSAERLKGVDSTLKIQPAELGDSAVYLCASGPTPGNEQHFGPGTRLTVL.

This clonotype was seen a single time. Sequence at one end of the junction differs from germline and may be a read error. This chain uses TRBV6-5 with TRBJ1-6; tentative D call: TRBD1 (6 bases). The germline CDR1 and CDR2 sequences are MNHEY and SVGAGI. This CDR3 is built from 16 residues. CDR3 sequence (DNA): TGTGCTAGCAGTTACGGGGGGGCGGGCCATAATTCACCCCTCCACTTT. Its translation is CASSYGGAGHNSPLHF.

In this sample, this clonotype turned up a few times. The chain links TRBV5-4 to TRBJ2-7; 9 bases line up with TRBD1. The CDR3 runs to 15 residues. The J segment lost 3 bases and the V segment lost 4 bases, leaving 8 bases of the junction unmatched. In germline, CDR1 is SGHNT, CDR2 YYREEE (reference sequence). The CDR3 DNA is TGTGCCAGCAGCCGGGGAGGGACAGGGCTCTACGAGCAGTACTTC. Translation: CASSRGGTGLYEQYF.

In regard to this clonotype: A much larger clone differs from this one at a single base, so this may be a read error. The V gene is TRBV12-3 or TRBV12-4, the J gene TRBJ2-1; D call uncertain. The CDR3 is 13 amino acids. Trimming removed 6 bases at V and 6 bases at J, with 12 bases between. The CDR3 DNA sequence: TGTGCCAGCAGCGCCCTAATGGGCAATGAGCAGTTCTTC. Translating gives CASSALMGNEQFF.

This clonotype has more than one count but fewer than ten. DNA of the CDR3: TGTGCCTGGAGGCAAACAGGGGGCAGCTTTGGCTACACCTTC. Residues: CAWRQTGGSFGYTF. This chain links TRBV30 with TRBJ1-2; TRBD1 aligns across 9 bases. The J segment lost 7 bases and the V segment lost 3 bases, leaving 9 bases of the junction unmatched. Germline loops: CDR1 GTSNPN, CDR2 SVGIG (reference sequence). The CDR3 has 14 residues.

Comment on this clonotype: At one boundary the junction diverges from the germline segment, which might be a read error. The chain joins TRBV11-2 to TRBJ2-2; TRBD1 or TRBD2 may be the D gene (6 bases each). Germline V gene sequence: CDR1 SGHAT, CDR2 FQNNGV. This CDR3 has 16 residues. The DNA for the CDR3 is TGTGCCAGCAACCCCGTGACAGGACTAAACACCGAGGAGCTGTTTTTT. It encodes CASNPVTGLNTEELFF.

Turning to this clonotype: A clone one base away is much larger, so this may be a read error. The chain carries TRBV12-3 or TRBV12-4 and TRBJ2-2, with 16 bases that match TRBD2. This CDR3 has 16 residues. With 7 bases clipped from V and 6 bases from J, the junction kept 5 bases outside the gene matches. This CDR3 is CASIAGTSGGAGELFF. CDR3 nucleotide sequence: TGTGCCAGCATAGCCGGGACTAGCGGGGGGGCCGGGGAGCTGTTTTTT.

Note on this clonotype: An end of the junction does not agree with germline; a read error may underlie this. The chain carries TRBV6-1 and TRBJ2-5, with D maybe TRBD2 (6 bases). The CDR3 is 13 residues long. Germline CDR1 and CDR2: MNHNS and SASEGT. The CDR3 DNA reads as TGTGCCATCAGTGTGGAGGAGGGGAAGATCCAGTACTTC. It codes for CAISVEEGKIQYF.

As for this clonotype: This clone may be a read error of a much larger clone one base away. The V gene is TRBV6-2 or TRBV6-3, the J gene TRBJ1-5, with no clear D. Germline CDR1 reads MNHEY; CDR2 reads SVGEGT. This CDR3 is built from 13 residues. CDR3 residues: CASNPTEGQPQNF. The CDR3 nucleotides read TGTGCCAGCAACCCCACTGAGGGTCAGCCCCAGAATTTT.